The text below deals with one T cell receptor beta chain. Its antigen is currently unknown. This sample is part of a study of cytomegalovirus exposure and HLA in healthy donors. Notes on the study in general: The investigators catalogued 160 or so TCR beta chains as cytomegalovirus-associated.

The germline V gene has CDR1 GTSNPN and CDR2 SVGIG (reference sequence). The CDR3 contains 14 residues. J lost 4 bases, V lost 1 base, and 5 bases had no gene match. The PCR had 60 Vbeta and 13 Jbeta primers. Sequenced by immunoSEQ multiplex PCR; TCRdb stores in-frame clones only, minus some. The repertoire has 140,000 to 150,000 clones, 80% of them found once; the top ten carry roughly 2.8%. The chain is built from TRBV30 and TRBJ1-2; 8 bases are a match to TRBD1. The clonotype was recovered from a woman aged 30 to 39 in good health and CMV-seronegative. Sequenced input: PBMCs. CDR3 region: CAWSGAGGAYGYTF. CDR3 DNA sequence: TGTGCCTGGAGTGGGGCAGGGGGCGCCTATGGCTACACCTTC.